This T cell receptor beta chain comes out of a study of T cell changes during pregnancy in multiple sclerosis. The assay was immunoSEQ multiplex PCR, and TCRdb's table has in-frame clones only and misses some. The sample consists of some 95,000 clones, almost 95% of them appearing once. Sample: peripheral blood, taken in the first trimester of pregnancy. The sequence was obtained from a female donor with multiple sclerosis, enrolled in a pregnancy study.

The CDR3 is CASSVVGGVWDEQFF. The CDR3 DNA reads TGTGCCAGCAGCGTAGTAGGGGGAGTATGGGATGAGCAGTTCTTC. This chain joins TRBV9 and TRBJ2-1, with a weak D call TRBD1 (6 bases). This CDR3 is built from 15 residues. V was shortened by 0 bases and J by 8 bases, with 15 bases between the two germline ends. Germline V gene sequence: CDR1 SGDLS, CDR2 YYNGEE.